The clone carrying this TCR beta chain appeared once. Antigen: not known. The data originate from a study of T-cell reconstitution after alpha-beta-depleted transplantation in children. Preparing the TCRbeta library involved the use of unique molecular identifiers. TCRdb re-called the PCR reads with MiXCR, one entry per CDR3 protein. The sample comprises 250,000 to 300,000 distinct CDR3 sequences, almost 8% of which are singletons, and 9.1% rests with the top ten. Study-level findings and limits: Reportedly, only several hundred clones from non-depleted graft cells drove alpha-beta T-cell counts at about two months. Most T-cell counts and diversity one year after the transplant came from T cells that were newly produced.

This specimen was peripheral blood, taken 360 days after TCRalphabeta/CD19-depleted stem cell transplant. This TCR was recovered from a female patient aged 2 to 10 who had a stem cell transplant for Fanconi anemia, so the T cells may come from the graft donor.

The CDR3: CASSLGVRGYEQFF. CDR3 DNA: TGTGCCAGCAGCTTGGGGGTCCGGGGGTATGAGCAGTTCTTC. The rearrangement joins TRBV5-8 to TRBJ2-1, with D possibly TRBD2 on 6 matching bases. Germline V CDR1 and CDR2: SGHTS, YDEGEE. The CDR3 length is 14 residues. Trimming pared 0 bases from V and 8 bases from J, leaving 12 bases between. Full variable domain (outside the CDR3, taken from reference TRBV5-8 and TRBJ2-1): EAGVTQSPTHLIKTRGQQATLRCSPISGHTSVYWYQQALGLGLQFLLWYDEGEERNRGNFPPRFSGRQFPNYSSELNVNALELEDSALYLCASSLGVRGYEQFFGPGTRLTVL.